The entry below describes one TCR beta chain. V lost 6 bases and J 5 bases, leaving 13 bases between the germline ends. Germline V lookup: CDR1 SNHLY, CDR2 FYNNEI. The CDR3 length is 13 residues. This entry comes from a study of control samples from healthy donors and cancer patients. The method was immunoSEQ multiplex PCR; TCRdb's version includes in-frame clones alone and lacks a portion of them. In the table there are approximately 140,000 clones, approximately 94% of which are singletons. The chain combines TRBV2 with TRBJ1-1; the D is unclear. The clonotype comes from a man in his forties in good health. The sample was blood. The DNA of the CDR3 is TGTGCCAGCAGCCTTGCCATGTGGACTGAAGCTTTCTTT. It yields the protein CASSLAMWTEAFF.